The source of this T cell receptor (beta chain) is a study of blood T cell repertoires in COVID-19 (dated by TCRdb to the early 2020s). Regarding the complete study: Collaborator samples came from the United States, Italy and Spain and covered acute and convalescent phases of COVID-19. Deeply sampled blood TCRbeta repertoires from subjects exposed to, actively infected with, or recovered from COVID-19 were included in the dataset. Samples were obtained from the ongoing ImmuneRACE study (first 160 participants) and from some 1,200 subjects provided by 6 global collaborators. HLA class I and class II types, where available, came from metadata supplied by the sample provider rather than from assay-based typing. A de-identified subject ID, COVID-19 status, age in years and sex were almost always included in the sample metadata. The repertoires were released in a freely available public database meant as a resource for research on the immune response to SARS-CoV-2. The material from the prospective study consisted of cDNA or gDNA derived from T cells, B-cell-depleted T cells, or PBMCs. Paper-wide results and their limitations: The amount of clinical and demographic metadata varied by source and participant and was provided uncurated.

In the prospective study, participants were roughly 18 to 100 years old, resided in about two dozen geographic areas of the United States, and were enrolled through a virtual design. To assign participants to cohorts, the prospective study relied on clinical history that participants themselves reported in a screening survey and a study questionnaire. For ImmuneRACE Cohort 3, a participant was defined as recovered based on two consecutive negative NP/OP PCR tests, clearance by a healthcare professional, or resolution of symptoms. In the prospective study, mobile phlebotomists collected whole blood, serum and a nasopharyngeal or oropharyngeal swab from each participant. Prospective study participants could optionally give additional blood draws and questionnaires over a roughly 2-month period. Before DNA extraction, prospective study blood samples were shipped either frozen or at room temperature.

TCRbeta CDR3 regions were amplified from genomic DNA by means of the immunoSEQ Assay, a bias-controlled multiplex PCR. The published analysis was carried out like this. Nucleated cell counts per sample were estimated from amplification of reference gene primers within the assay. To quantify the absolute abundance of each unique TCRbeta CDR3 rearrangement, sequence reads were collapsed and filtered. Productive Simpson clonality was computed per sample as the square root of Simpson's diversity index over productive rearrangements. TCRdb limited this immuneACCESS table to in-frame rearrangements with V and J called. A share of clones is missing; checked studies link under half to unresolved V genes, and the rest is unexplained. That table is the source of V, J and clone size, and D and trimming were worked out from the DNA. The sample contains 300,000 to 400,000 clones, approximately 91% of them found a single time. The ten largest clones capture about 5.2% of the sample.

Remarks on this clone: Its antigen target is currently unknown. Base qualities are missing; no much larger clone stands one base away.

The CDR3 contains 13 residues, cysteine and phenylalanine counted. Just the 39-base CDR3 DNA is kept, in frame starting at base 1. From V the trimming removes 1 base and from J it removes 6 bases, while the gene matches leave 3 bases of the junction unaccounted for. CDR1 and CDR2, looked up from the germline V gene, are SGHTA and FQGNSA. The sequence was obtained from a man between 60 and 75 years old who had recovered from COVID-19. The sequencing sample was made of PBMCs or T cells enriched from blood (not recorded which). The chain is made from TRBV7-2 and TRBJ2-7; the junction holds 7 bases that match TRBD1. The CDR3 region reads CASSLEQGFEQYF. The nucleotides read TGTGCCAGCAGCTTAGAACAGGGGTTCGAGCAGTACTTC.